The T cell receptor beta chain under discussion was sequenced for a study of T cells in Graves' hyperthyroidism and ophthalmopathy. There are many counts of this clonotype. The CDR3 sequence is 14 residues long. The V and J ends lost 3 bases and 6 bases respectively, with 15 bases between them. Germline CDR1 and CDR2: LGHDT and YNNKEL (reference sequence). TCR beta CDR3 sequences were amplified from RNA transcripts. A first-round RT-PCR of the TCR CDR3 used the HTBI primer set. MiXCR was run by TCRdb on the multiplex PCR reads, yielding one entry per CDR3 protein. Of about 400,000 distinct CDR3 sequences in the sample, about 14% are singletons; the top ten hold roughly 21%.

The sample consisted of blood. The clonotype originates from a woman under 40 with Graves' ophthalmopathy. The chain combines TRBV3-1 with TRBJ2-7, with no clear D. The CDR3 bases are TGTGCCAGCAGCCATTCCGTCCCGACGGGCGAGCAGTACTTC. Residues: CASSHSVPTGEQYF.